The 18 T cell receptor beta chains reported below all come from one sample, sequenced in a study of T-cell reconstitution after alpha-beta-depleted transplantation in children. Unique molecular identifiers were used to barcode this TCRbeta library. TCRdb analysed the PCR reads with MiXCR anew, one entry per CDR3 protein. The sample lists about 6,200 distinct CDR3 sequences, roughly 15% occurring once. Material: PBMCs, obtained before TCRalphabeta/CD19-depleted stem cell transplant. These receptors all come from a boy aged 5 to 17 with acute lymphoblastic leukemia, due to receive a stem cell transplant.

With regard to this clonotype: At one boundary the junction diverges from the germline segment, which might be a read error. The rearrangement uses TRBV28 and TRBJ2-6; TRBD1 agrees at 7 bases. The CDR3 is 17 amino acids. Germline lookup yields CDR1 MDHEN and CDR2 SYDVKM. CDR3 DNA: TGTGCCATGGGCCCGGGACAGCGGAGCTCTGGGGCCAACGTCCCGACTTTC. Protein: CAMGPGQRSSGANVPTF.

This clonotype is labeled medium-sized. This chain links TRBV6-5 with TRBJ2-7, with D perhaps TRBD2 (5 bases). Germline CDR1 is MNHEY and CDR2 is SVGAGI. Trimming removed 7 bases at V and 0 bases at J, with 13 bases between. The CDR3 is made up of 14 amino acids. The CDR3, as DNA: TGTGCCAGCAATAAGGGAGACGGCTCCTACGAGCAGTACTTC. Its translation is CASNKGDGSYEQYF.

Relative to its sample, this clonotype is medium-sized. The V call is TRBV10-3, the J call TRBJ1-5; the D gene is possibly TRBD1 (5 bases). Trimming took 8 bases from V and 8 from J, leaving 16 bases between them. The germline CDR1 and CDR2 sequences are ENHRY and SYGVKD. CDR3 size: 13 residues. The CDR3 sequence is CAIGGILMEPQHF. The CDR3, as DNA: TGTGCCATCGGGGGGATCCTAATGGAGCCCCAGCATTTT.

V is TRBV5-4 and J is TRBJ1-1; possible D gene TRBD1, 5 bases. The germline V gene has CDR1 SGHNT and CDR2 YYREEE (reference sequence). V lost 0 bases and J lost 3, with 15 bases in between. This CDR3 has 16 residues. The CDR3 here is CASSLVSGDLDTEAFF. CDR3 nucleotides: TGTGCCAGCAGCTTGGTGTCGGGGGATTTGGACACTGAAGCTTTCTTT.

By its share, this clonotype is medium-sized. V gene TRBV7-9 combines with J gene TRBJ2-7; unclear D gene. From germline, CDR1 is SEHNR and CDR2 FQNEAQ (reference sequence). The ends were cut back, 5 bases at V and 1 base at J, with 12 bases in the middle. The CDR3 contains 14 residues. This CDR3 is CASSPHEQSYEQYF. The DNA for the CDR3 is TGTGCCAGCAGCCCTCATGAACAGTCCTACGAGCAGTACTTC.

In its sample, this clonotype ranks as medium-sized (0.01 to 0.1%). This sequence joins TRBV6-5 and TRBJ1-5; D gene unclear. The germline CDR1 and CDR2 sequences are MNHEY and SVGAGI. This CDR3 is built from 15 residues. Trimming removed 8 bases from V and 1 base from J, with 15 bases in between. Here the CDR3 DNA reads TGTGCCAGCCAGCAAAGGTGGGGAAGCAATCAGCCCCAGCATTTT. This sequence encodes CASQQRWGSNQPQHF.

This clonotype qualifies as medium-sized (0.01 to 0.1%). The chain couples TRBV6-1 to TRBJ2-1, with 9 positions matching TRBD1. Germline values: CDR1 MNHNS, CDR2 SASEGT. CDR3 length equals 15 residues. Trimming cost V 2 bases and J 3 bases; bases outside gene matches: 2. The CDR3 sequence is CASSETGGYYNEQFF. CDR3 DNA: TGTGCCAGCAGTGAAACAGGGGGCTACTACAATGAGCAGTTCTTC.

The gene calls are TRBV5-1 and TRBJ2-3; D remains unclear. Germline V gene sequence: CDR1 SGHRS, CDR2 YFSETQ. The CDR3 spans 13 residues. The V and J ends lost 9 bases and 0 bases respectively, with 11 bases between them. CDR3 amino acids: CANTVGSTDTQYF. The CDR3 region has the DNA TGCGCCAACACGGTTGGGAGCACAGATACGCAGTATTTT. Complete variable domain (other parts from reference TRBV5-1 and TRBJ2-3): KAGVTQTPRYLIKTRGQQVTLSCSPISGHRSVSWYQQTPGQGLQFLFEYFSETQRNKGNFPGRFSGRQFSNSRSEMNVSTLELGDSALYLCANTVGSTDTQYFGPGTRLTVL.

This clonotype is labeled as medium-sized. This chain joins TRBV11-2 and TRBJ1-3, with TRBD1 matching 9 bases. CDR1 is SGHAT, CDR2 FQNNGV, per germline. With 1 base clipped from V and 0 bases from J, the junction kept 4 bases outside the gene matches. The CDR3 extends over 17 amino acids. Written as DNA, the CDR3 is TGTGCCAGCAGCTTAGGCGGGACAGGGACCTCTGGAAACACCATATATTTT. It encodes CASSLGGTGTSGNTIYF.

In this sample, this clonotype is medium-sized. The chain employs TRBV12-3 or TRBV12-4 and TRBJ1-1; 8 bases agree with TRBD1. Germline trimming cut 6 bases from V and 1 base from J; bases unmatched to any gene: 1. The CDR3 runs 13 residues. CDR3 bases: TGTGCCAGCAGAGGACAGGGGAACACTGAAGCTTTCTTT. This translates into CASRGQGNTEAFF.

Judged by abundance, this clonotype is medium-sized. V usage is TRBV5-6 and J usage is TRBJ1-4; D gene ambiguous. Trimming removed 1 base from V and 5 bases from J, with 12 bases in between. Germline V gene lookup returns CDR1 SGHDT and CDR2 YYEEEE. The CDR3 covers 15 residues. The DNA of the CDR3 is TGTGCCAGCAGCTTGTACCGGGCGGTGAATGAAAAACTGTTTTTT. This gives the protein CASSLYRAVNEKLFF. The full variable domain, in which reference TRBV5-6 and TRBJ1-4 provide the parts outside the CDR3, is DAGVTQSPTHLIKTRGQQVTLRCSPKSGHDTVSWYQQALGQGPQFIFQYYEEEERQRGNFPDRFSGHQFPNYSSELNVNALLLGDSALYLCASSLYRAVNEKLFFGSGTQLSVL.

The chain uses TRBV12-3 or TRBV12-4 and TRBJ1-1; 10 nucleotides agree with TRBD1. The CDR3 covers 15 residues. The V and J ends lost 6 bases and 1 base, in that order; junction bases with no gene match: 5. The CDR3 protein is CASRGTGVGNTEAFF. CDR3 sequence (DNA): TGTGCCAGCAGGGGGACAGGGGTGGGGAACACTGAAGCTTTCTTT.

This clonotype is termed medium-sized. This rearrangement joins TRBV27 to TRBJ2-5; D gene unclear. V was pared by 5 bases and J by 5 bases, with 15 bases between. Germline V gives CDR1 MNHEY, CDR2 SMNVEV (reference sequence). CDR3 length: 14 residues. The CDR3 nucleotides read TGTGCCAGCAGTGCCCGAGATGGAATCGAGACCCAGTACTTC. Translation gives CASSARDGIETQYF.

This clonotype is deemed medium-sized (0.01 to 0.1%). The V and J genes are TRBV4-1 and TRBJ1-5; D not certain. Looked up from germline, CDR1 is MGHRA and CDR2 is YSYEKL. The V end was cut by 2 bases, the J end by 5 bases, with 16 bases between. This CDR3 region has 16 residues. CDR3 nucleotides: TGCGCCAGCAGCCAATTACCGGGCGCGCGACATCAGCCCCAGCATTTT. Protein: CASSQLPGARHQPQHF.

This clonotype is classed as medium-sized (0.01 to 0.1%). The chain has TRBV20-1 and TRBJ1-1; a possible D gene is TRBD1 (5 bases). The V and J ends lost 5 bases and 3 bases respectively, with 10 bases between them. There are 12 residues in the CDR3. Looked up from germline, CDR1 is DFQATT and CDR2 is SNEGSKA (reference sequence). The CDR3: CSALGAYTEAFF. CDR3 nucleotide sequence: TGCAGTGCTCTCGGGGCGTACACTGAAGCTTTCTTT.

This clonotype was seen repeatedly, ten times or more. The chain employs TRBV28 and TRBJ1-4; maybe TRBD1 (5 bases). V shed 6 bases and J shed 7 bases, with 15 bases lying between them. The germline V gene encodes CDR1 MDHEN and CDR2 SYDVKM. The CDR3 loop spans 14 amino acids. The CDR3 spells CASSHGGEGEKLFF. The CDR3 DNA is TGTGCCAGCAGCCACGGGGGTGAGGGTGAAAAACTGTTTTTT.

In this sample, this clonotype turned up many times. For the CDR3, the DNA is TGTGCCAGTAGCCGGACGGATAGCAATCAGCCCCAGCATTTT. Its translation: CASSRTDSNQPQHF. This rearrangement joins TRBV19 to TRBJ1-5; D is uncertain. V lost 6 bases, J lost 0 bases, and 9 bases lay in between. This CDR3 is 14 amino acids long. Germline assignment: CDR1 LNHDA and CDR2 SQIVND (reference sequence).

On this clonotype itself: One base away lies a much larger clone, so this may be a sequencing read error. For the CDR3, the DNA is TGTGCCGGCAGCCCCCAGGCCACCTACGAGCAGTACTTC. This codes for CAGSPQATYEQYF. The J gene is TRBJ2-7, the V gene TRBV5-6; D unclear. This CDR3 spans 13 amino acids. From germline, CDR1 is SGHDT and CDR2 YYEEEE.